This is a list of T cell receptor beta chains from one sample in a study of technical replicates of blood from several donors. Method: immunoSEQ multiplex PCR; TCRdb's copy keeps in-frame clones and lacks some. This table holds fewer than 100,000 clones, 95% found once. Sequenced: T cells isolated from PBMCs. The receptors shown here come from a human donor in good health. The CDR3 runs from the conserved cysteine through the conserved F or W. A D gene is named only where the DNA matches it firmly. Only some rows state a clone size, as once, few, many or a class for expanded clones.

clone_size,v_call,d_call,j_call,cdr3_aa,cdr3_nt
-,TRBV21-1,-,TRBJ2-1,CASSKTRLAGAPGEQFF,TGTGCCAGCAGCAAAACGAGACTAGCGGGAGCCCCCGGTGAGCAGTTCTTC
-,TRBV6-1,TRBD2,TRBJ2-1,CASSVRLAGVLDEQFF,TGTGCCAGCAGTGTACGGCTAGCGGGAGTTCTCGATGAGCAGTTCTTC
-,TRBV6-1,-,TRBJ2-7,CASSEHPGGSNEQYF,TGTGCCAGCAGTGAACATCCAGGGGGGTCCAACGAGCAGTACTTC
-,TRBV11-3,-,TRBJ1-2,CASSPIIQRSFDGYTF,TGTGCCAGCAGCCCAATAATACAAAGGAGCTTTGATGGCTACACCTTC
-,TRBV27,TRBD2,TRBJ2-5,CASSLLAGVSETQYF,TGTGCCAGCAGCTTACTAGCGGGAGTATCAGAGACCCAGTACTTC
-,TRBV28,-,TRBJ2-1,CASSLFQAYNEQFF,TGTGCCAGCAGTTTATTCCAGGCCTACAATGAGCAGTTCTTC
-,TRBV21-1,-,TRBJ1-2,CARISGYTF,TGTGCCAGAATCTCTGGCTACACCTTC
-,TRBV27,-,TRBJ2-3,CASSPPPELSDTQYF,TGTGCCAGCAGTCCCCCTCCGGAGCTGTCAGATACGCAGTATTTT
-,TRBV25-1,-,TRBJ2-5,CASTPVETQYF,TGTGCCAGCACCCCGGTGGAGACCCAGTACTTC
-,TRBV29-1,TRBD2,TRBJ2-7,CSVDGGTSGSYEQYF,TGCAGCGTTGACGGCGGGACTAGCGGATCCTACGAGCAGTACTTC
-,TRBV11-1,-,TRBJ2-3,CASSLVSDTQYF,TGTGCCAGCAGCTTAGTATCAGATACGCAGTATTTT
-,TRBV19,TRBD2,TRBJ2-3,CASSIGDLAGGGTDTQYF,TGTGCCAGTAGTATAGGGGACCTGGCGGGGGGAGGTACAGATACGCAGTATTTT
-,TRBV5-5,-,TRBJ2-2,CASSLLDIANTGELFF,TGTGCCAGCAGCCTATTGGACATCGCGAACACCGGGGAGCTGTTTTTT
-,TRBV28,-,TRBJ1-2,CASSLQRSYGYTF,TGTGCCAGCAGTCTACAGCGGTCCTATGGCTACACCTTC
-,TRBV27,TRBD2,TRBJ2-7,CASTPRAGGSIREQYF,TGTGCCAGCACCCCTCGGGCGGGAGGAAGTATCCGCGAGCAGTACTTC
-,TRBV5-1,TRBD1,TRBJ1-6,CASSPGQENSPLHF,TGCGCCAGCAGCCCCGGACAGGAGAATTCACCCCTCCACTTT
-,TRBV15,-,TRBJ2-7,CATSAGIVYEQYF,TGTGCCACCAGCGCAGGGATAGTATACGAGCAGTACTTC
-,TRBV4-1,-,TRBJ2-2,CASRPGDTGELFF,TGCGCCAGCAGGCCCGGGGACACCGGGGAGCTGTTTTTT
-,TRBV2,TRBD2,TRBJ2-6,CAGGREDSGANVLTF,TGTGCCGGGGGGAGGGAAGACTCTGGGGCCAACGTCCTGACTTTC
-,TRBV5-1,-,TRBJ2-2,CASSLGAGTGELFF,TGCGCCAGCAGCTTGGGGGCGGGCACCGGGGAGCTGTTTTTT
-,TRBV15,TRBD1,TRBJ2-1,CATSRVSRGINEQFF,TGTGCCACCAGCAGAGTGAGCAGGGGGATCAATGAGCAGTTCTTC
-,TRBV18,-,TRBJ2-7,CASSPPQGRTYEQYF,TGTGCCAGCTCACCACCGCAGGGTCGAACCTACGAGCAGTACTTC
-,TRBV2,TRBD1,TRBJ1-4,CASSTPGQAENEKLFF,TGTGCCAGCAGTACACCGGGACAGGCTGAGAATGAAAAACTGTTTTTT
-,TRBV4-1,-,TRBJ2-1,CASSPFAVRADISYNEQFF,TGCGCCAGCAGCCCCTTTGCCGTGCGGGCCGACATCTCCTACAATGAGCAGTTCTTC
few,TRBV27,-,TRBJ1-4,CASSLSVGRDGKLFF,TGTGCCAGCAGTTTATCGGTTGGGAGGGATGGAAAACTGTTTTTT
-,TRBV29-1,-,TRBJ2-5,CSVERTEETQYF,TGCAGCGTTGAGAGGACAGAGGAGACCCAGTACTTC
-,TRBV5-1,TRBD2,TRBJ2-7,CASSLSLAGSRASYEQYF,TGCGCCAGCAGCTTGTCACTAGCGGGTAGTCGAGCCTCCTACGAGCAGTACTTC
-,TRBV7-6,-,TRBJ2-3,CASSPLVGDINTDTQYF,TGTGCCAGCAGCCCCCTCGTAGGGGACATTAACACAGATACGCAGTATTTT
-,TRBV6-1,TRBD2,TRBJ2-1,CASSEYGTSGGDNEQFF,TGTGCCAGCAGTGAATATGGGACTAGCGGGGGTGACAATGAGCAGTTCTTC
-,TRBV5-4,-,TRBJ2-1,CASSFDRSSYNEQFF,TGTGCCAGCAGTTTTGACAGGAGCTCCTACAATGAGCAGTTCTTC
once,TRBV4-1,-,TRBJ2-1,CASSLADGYNEQFF,TGCGCCAGCAGCCTTGCCGACGGGTACAATGAGCAGTTCTTC
-,TRBV6-1,TRBD1,TRBJ1-1,CASSEMVRQGHTEAFF,TGTGCCAGCAGTGAAATGGTTAGACAGGGACACACTGAAGCTTTCTTT
-,TRBV19,-,TRBJ2-5,CASSIDNRAWETQYF,TGTGCCAGTAGTATAGACAACAGGGCTTGGGAGACCCAGTACTTC
-,TRBV7-8,-,TRBJ2-3,CASPKDPSGRREGTDTQYF,TGTGCCAGCCCCAAGGATCCCTCGGGGCGGCGGGAAGGCACAGATACGCAGTATTTT
-,TRBV2,TRBD1,TRBJ2-7,CASSRQGGEQYF,TGTGCCAGCAGTAGACAGGGGGGCGAGCAGTACTTC
-,TRBV19,-,TRBJ2-7,CASSPQTGRTYEQYF,TGTGCCAGTAGTCCCCAGACAGGTAGGACCTACGAGCAGTACTTC
-,TRBV11-2,-,TRBJ2-7,CASSLSGRYEQYF,TGTGCCAGCAGCTTGTCCGGTCGCTACGAGCAGTACTTC
-,TRBV30,-,TRBJ1-2,CAWTKDTGATYYGYTF,TGTGCCTGGACAAAAGACACAGGTGCCACGTACTATGGCTACACCTTC
-,TRBV9,TRBD2,TRBJ2-1,CASGREFGNEQFF,TGTGCCAGCGGGCGGGAGTTTGGCAATGAGCAGTTCTTC
-,TRBV6-5,-,TRBJ1-5,CASSTRGFNQPQHF,TGTGCCAGCAGTACAAGAGGGTTCAATCAGCCCCAGCATTTT
-,TRBV13,-,TRBJ1-6,CASSLGGSEGSNSPLHF,TGTGCCAGCAGCTTAGGGGGGAGCGAAGGATCCAATTCACCCCTCCACTTT
-,TRBV5-6,-,TRBJ2-6,CASSLVGAGANVLTF,TGTGCCAGCAGCTTGGTGGGCGCTGGGGCCAACGTCCTGACTTTC
-,TRBV7-2,TRBD1,TRBJ2-1,CASSSGRGQSNNEQFF,TGTGCCAGCAGTTCCGGACGGGGACAGTCGAACAATGAGCAGTTCTTC
-,TRBV27,TRBD2,TRBJ2-7,CASSSPPRTSPYEQYF,TGTGCCAGCAGTTCCCCTCCCAGGACTAGCCCTTACGAGCAGTACTTC
-,TRBV29-1,TRBD2,TRBJ2-3,CSVALAGTADTQYF,TGCAGCGTTGCTCTAGCGGGTACGGCGGATACGCAGTATTTT
-,TRBV29-1,-,TRBJ2-1,CSVDRGYANEQFF,TGCAGCGTTGACAGGGGTTATGCCAATGAGCAGTTCTTC
-,TRBV11-2,-,TRBJ1-1,CASSLEEGRTEAFF,TGTGCCAGCAGCTTAGAGGAGGGGCGGACTGAAGCTTTCTTT
-,TRBV11-3,TRBD1,TRBJ2-1,CASSRTGADNEQFF,TGTGCCAGCAGTCGAACAGGGGCGGACAATGAGCAGTTCTTC
-,TRBV9,-,TRBJ1-1,CASSFNPLGGIAEAFF,TGTGCCAGCAGCTTCAACCCTCTGGGGGGGATCGCTGAAGCTTTCTTT
-,TRBV6-1,TRBD1,TRBJ1-2,CASDGDRAAGYTF,TGTGCCAGCGACGGGGACAGGGCCGCTGGCTACACCTTC
once,TRBV2,-,TRBJ2-6,CASSETASGANVLTF,TGTGCCAGCAGTGAAACTGCCTCTGGGGCCAACGTCCTGACTTTC
-,TRBV27,-,TRBJ2-7,CASSLRISYEQYF,TGTGCCAGCAGTTTGCGGATCTCCTACGAGCAGTACTTC
once,TRBV7-9,TRBD1,TRBJ1-1,CASSQSDRAISRAEAFF,TGTGCCAGCAGCCAATCGGACAGGGCGATCTCTCGCGCTGAAGCTTTCTTT
-,TRBV7-2,-,TRBJ1-3,CASSLEEWYSGNTIYF,TGTGCCAGCAGCTTAGAAGAGTGGTACTCTGGAAACACCATATATTTT
-,TRBV10-3,-,TRBJ2-1,CAISESALTSSGRNEQFF,TGTGCCATCAGTGAGTCTGCTCTAACTAGTTCGGGTCGCAATGAGCAGTTCTTC
-,TRBV19,-,TRBJ2-2,CASSQRRWDTGELFF,TGTGCCAGTAGTCAACGCAGGTGGGACACCGGGGAGCTGTTTTTT
-,TRBV2,TRBD1,TRBJ2-5,CASHPGQGQETQYF,TGTGCCAGCCACCCCGGACAGGGCCAAGAGACCCAGTACTTC
-,TRBV28,TRBD1,TRBJ1-2,CASSGSTGTGANYGYTF,TGTGCCAGCAGTGGCTCAACCGGGACAGGGGCTAACTATGGCTACACCTTC
-,TRBV6-4,-,TRBJ2-1,CASSARGYNEQFF,TGTGCCAGCTCAGCCAGGGGTTACAATGAGCAGTTCTTC
-,TRBV27,TRBD2,TRBJ2-7,CASSNEREYSYEQYF,TGTGCCAGCAGTAACGAGCGGGAGTACTCCTACGAGCAGTACTTC